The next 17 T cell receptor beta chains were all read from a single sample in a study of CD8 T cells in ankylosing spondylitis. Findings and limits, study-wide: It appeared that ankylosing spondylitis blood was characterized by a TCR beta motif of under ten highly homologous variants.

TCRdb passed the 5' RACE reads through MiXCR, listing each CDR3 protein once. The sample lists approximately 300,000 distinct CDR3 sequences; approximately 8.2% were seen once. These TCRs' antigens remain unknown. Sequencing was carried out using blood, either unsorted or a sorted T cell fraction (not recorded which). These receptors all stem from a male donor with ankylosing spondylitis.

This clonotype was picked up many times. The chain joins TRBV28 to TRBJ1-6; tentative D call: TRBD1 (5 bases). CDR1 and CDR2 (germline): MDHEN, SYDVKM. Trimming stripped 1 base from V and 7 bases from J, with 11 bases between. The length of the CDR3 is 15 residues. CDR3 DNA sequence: TGTGCCAGCAGTTTATTGGGGGAAGACAATTCACCCCTCCACTTT. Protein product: CASSLLGEDNSPLHF.

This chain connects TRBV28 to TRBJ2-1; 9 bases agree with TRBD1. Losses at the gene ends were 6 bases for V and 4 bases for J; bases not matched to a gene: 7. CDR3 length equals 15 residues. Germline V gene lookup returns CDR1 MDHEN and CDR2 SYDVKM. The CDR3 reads CASRTGQGSYNEQFF. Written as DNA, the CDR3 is TGTGCCAGCAGGACGGGACAGGGTTCTTACAATGAGCAGTTCTTC.

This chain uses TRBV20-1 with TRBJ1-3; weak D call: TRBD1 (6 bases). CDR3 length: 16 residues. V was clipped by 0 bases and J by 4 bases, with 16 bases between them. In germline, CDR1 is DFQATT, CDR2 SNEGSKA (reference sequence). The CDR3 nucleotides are TGCAGTGCTAGAGATCCCCTGTCAGGGGCCGGAAACACCATATATTTT. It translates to CSARDPLSGAGNTIYF.

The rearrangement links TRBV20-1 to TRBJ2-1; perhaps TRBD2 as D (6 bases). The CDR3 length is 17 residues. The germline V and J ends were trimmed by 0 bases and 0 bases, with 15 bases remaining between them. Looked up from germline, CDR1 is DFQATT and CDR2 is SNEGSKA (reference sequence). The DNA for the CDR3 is TGCAGTGCTAGAGATCCGGTAGCGGAGCGCTCCTACAATGAGCAGTTCTTC. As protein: CSARDPVAERSYNEQFF.

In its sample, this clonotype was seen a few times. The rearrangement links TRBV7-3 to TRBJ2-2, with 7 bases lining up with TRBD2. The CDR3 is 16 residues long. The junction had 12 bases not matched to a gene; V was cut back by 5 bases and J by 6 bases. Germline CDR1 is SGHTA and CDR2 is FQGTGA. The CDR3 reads CASSPSAGVFAGELFF. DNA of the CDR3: TGTGCCAGCAGCCCCTCGGCGGGAGTTTTCGCCGGGGAGCTGTTTTTT.

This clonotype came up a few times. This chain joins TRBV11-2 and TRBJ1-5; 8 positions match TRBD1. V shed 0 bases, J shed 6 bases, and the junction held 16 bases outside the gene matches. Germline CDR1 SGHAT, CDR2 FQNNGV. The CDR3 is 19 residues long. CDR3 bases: TGTGCCAGCAGCTTAGAGGATTTCCCCAGGGGGCGCGACCCTCAGCCCCAGCATTTT. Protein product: CASSLEDFPRGRDPQPQHF.

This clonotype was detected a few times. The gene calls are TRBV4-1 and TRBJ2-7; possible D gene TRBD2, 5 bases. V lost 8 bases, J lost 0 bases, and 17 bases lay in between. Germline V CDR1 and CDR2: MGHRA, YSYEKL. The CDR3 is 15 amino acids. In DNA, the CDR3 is TGCGCCAGCTCAAAGGGCCTAGCTGGCTCCTACGAGCAGTACTTC. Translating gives CASSKGLAGSYEQYF.

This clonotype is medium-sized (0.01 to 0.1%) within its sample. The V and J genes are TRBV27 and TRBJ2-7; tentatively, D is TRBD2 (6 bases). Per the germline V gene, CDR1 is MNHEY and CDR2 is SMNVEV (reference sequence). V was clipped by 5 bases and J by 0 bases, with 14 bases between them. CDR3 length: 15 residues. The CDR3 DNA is TGTGCCAGCAGTGGGACTTTACGAAGCTCCTACGAGCAGTACTTC. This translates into CASSGTLRSSYEQYF.

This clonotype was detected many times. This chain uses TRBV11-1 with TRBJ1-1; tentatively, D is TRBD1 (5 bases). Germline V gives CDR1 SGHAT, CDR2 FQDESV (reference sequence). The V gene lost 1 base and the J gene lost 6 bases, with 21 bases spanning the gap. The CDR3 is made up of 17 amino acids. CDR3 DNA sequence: TGTGCCAGCAGCTTAGGGACAATTGGATGGGGAATACCTGAAGCTTTCTTT. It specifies CASSLGTIGWGIPEAFF.

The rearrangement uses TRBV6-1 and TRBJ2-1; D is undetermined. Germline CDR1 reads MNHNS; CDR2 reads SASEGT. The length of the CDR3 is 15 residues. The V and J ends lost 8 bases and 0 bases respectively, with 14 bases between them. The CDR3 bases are TGTGCCAGCGGGATCAGCGTTTTCTCCTACAATGAGCAGTTCTTC. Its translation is CASGISVFSYNEQFF.

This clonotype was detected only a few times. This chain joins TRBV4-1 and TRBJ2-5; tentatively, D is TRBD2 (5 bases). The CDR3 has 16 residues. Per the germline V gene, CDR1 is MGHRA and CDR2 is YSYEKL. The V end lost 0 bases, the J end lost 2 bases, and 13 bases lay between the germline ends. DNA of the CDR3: TGCGCCAGCAGCCAAGATCGGATAGCGCAACAAGAGACCCAGTACTTC. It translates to CASSQDRIAQQETQYF.

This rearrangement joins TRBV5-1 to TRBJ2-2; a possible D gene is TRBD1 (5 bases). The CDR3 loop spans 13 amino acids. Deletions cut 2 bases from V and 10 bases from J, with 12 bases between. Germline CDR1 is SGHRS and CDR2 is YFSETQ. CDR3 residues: CASSLGFGQELFF. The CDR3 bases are TGCGCCAGCAGCTTAGGTTTTGGACAGGAGCTGTTTTTT.

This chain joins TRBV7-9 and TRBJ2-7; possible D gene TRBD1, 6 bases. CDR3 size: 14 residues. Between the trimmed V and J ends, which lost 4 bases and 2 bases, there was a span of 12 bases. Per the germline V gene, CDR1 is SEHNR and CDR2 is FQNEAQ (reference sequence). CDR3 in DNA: TGTGCCAGCAGCTCAACAGGGAACACCTACGAGCAGTACTTC. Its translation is CASSSTGNTYEQYF.

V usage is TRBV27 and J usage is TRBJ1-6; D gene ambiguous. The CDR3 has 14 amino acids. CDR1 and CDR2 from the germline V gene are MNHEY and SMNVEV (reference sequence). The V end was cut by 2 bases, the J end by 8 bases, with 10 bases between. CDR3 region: CASSLIVGDSPLHF. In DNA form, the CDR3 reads TGTGCCAGCAGTTTAATTGTTGGGGATTCACCCCTCCACTTT.

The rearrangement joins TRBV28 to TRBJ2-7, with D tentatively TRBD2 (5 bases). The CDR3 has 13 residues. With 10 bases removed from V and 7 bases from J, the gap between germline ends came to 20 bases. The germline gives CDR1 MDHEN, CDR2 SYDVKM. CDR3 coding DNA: TGTGCCACCCTCCTACTGGCCCCGGGAGAGCAGTACTTC. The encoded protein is CATLLLAPGEQYF. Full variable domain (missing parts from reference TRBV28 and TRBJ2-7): DVKVTQSSRYLVKRTGEKVFLECVQDMDHENMFWYRQDPGLGLRLIYFSYDVKMKEKGDIPEGYSVSREKKERFSLILESASTNQTSMYLCATLLLAPGEQYFGPGTRLTVT.

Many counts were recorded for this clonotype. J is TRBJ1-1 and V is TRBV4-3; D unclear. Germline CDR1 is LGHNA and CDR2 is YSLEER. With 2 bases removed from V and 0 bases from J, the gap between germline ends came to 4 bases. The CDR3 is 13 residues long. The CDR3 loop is CASSQLMNTEAFF. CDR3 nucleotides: TGCGCCAGCAGCCAACTCATGAACACTGAAGCTTTCTTT.

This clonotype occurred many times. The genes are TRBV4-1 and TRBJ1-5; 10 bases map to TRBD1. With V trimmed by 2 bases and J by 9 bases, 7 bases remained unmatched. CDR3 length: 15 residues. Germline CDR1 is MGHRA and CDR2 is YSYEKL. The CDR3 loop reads CASSQRDRGLRPQHF. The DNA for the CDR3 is TGCGCCAGCAGCCAACGGGACAGGGGTTTAAGGCCCCAGCATTTT.